Listed here are 26 T cell receptor beta chains from one sample, sequenced in a study of tumor-infiltrating lymphocytes in localized non-small cell lung cancer. Using immunoSEQ multiplex PCR, the repertoire was profiled, and TCRdb retains in-frame clones only, with some absent. The sample records 10,000 or so clones, less than 80% being singletons. The material sequenced was lung tumor tissue. The receptors were gathered from a human donor with non-small cell lung cancer.

The genes are TRBV6-1 and TRBJ2-5, with 9 bases matching TRBD2. V gave up 4 bases and J gave up 1 base; unmatched junction bases: 4. Germline V gives CDR1 MNHNS, CDR2 SASEGT. The CDR3 is 15 residues long. The chain's CDR3 is CASSVAGGIQETQYF. In nucleotides, the CDR3 is TGTGCCAGCAGTGTGGCGGGGGGGATCCAAGAGACCCAGTACTTC.

V gene TRBV19 combines with J gene TRBJ1-2, with D tentatively TRBD1 (6 bases). Looked up from germline, CDR1 is LNHDA and CDR2 is SQIVND (reference sequence). V lost 0 bases to trimming and J lost 4 bases, with 12 bases between them. The CDR3 has 15 amino acids. The CDR3 loop reads CASSIDGGPGYGYTF. The DNA of the CDR3 is TGTGCCAGTAGTATAGATGGGGGGCCCGGCTATGGCTACACCTTC. Complete variable domain (other parts from reference TRBV19 and TRBJ1-2): DGGITQSPKYLFRKEGQNVTLSCEQNLNHDAMYWYRQDPGQGLRLIYYSQIVNDFQKGDIAEGYSVSREKKESFPLTVTSAQKNPTAFYLCASSIDGGPGYGYTFGSGTRLTVV.

The rearrangement uses TRBV2 and TRBJ2-6; D is tentatively TRBD1 or TRBD2 (7 bases each). Per the germline V gene, CDR1 is SNHLY and CDR2 is FYNNEI. This CDR3 is 16 amino acids long. The V end was cut by 5 bases, the J end by 0 bases, with 11 bases between. The CDR3 nucleotides read TGTGCCAGCAGTCAGGGGGGGCACTCTGGGGCCAACGTCCTGACTTTC. This sequence encodes CASSQGGHSGANVLTF.

The chain carries TRBV6-6 and TRBJ2-1; perhaps TRBD1 as D (5 bases). The CDR3 has 15 residues. CDR1 is MNHNY, CDR2 SVGAGI, per germline (reference sequence). Trimming took 6 bases from V and 0 from J, leaving 12 bases between them. DNA for the CDR3: TGTGCCAGCAGCCTAACAGGTCCCTCCTACAATGAGCAGTTCTTC. Translated: CASSLTGPSYNEQFF.

This clone was counted only a few times. This chain links TRBV18 with TRBJ2-7; D is possibly TRBD2 (6 bases). The V end was cut by 3 bases, the J end by 4 bases, with 19 bases between. The CDR3 runs 16 residues. The germline gives CDR1 KGHSH, CDR2 LQKENI. The DNA for the CDR3 is TGTGCCAGCTCACCGGGGAGGCCCTCGGGATTTTACGAGCAGTACTTC. It yields the protein CASSPGRPSGFYEQYF.

The chain links TRBV9 to TRBJ1-6, with D possibly matching TRBD1 (6 bases). The germline gives CDR1 SGDLS, CDR2 YYNGEE. Trimming cost V 3 bases and J 7 bases, with 11 bases left between them. The CDR3 is 14 amino acids. The CDR3 region is CASSAEQGNSPLHF. The CDR3 DNA is TGTGCCAGCAGCGCGGAACAGGGAAATTCACCCCTCCACTTT.

This clone was detected only once. The genes are TRBV6-5 and TRBJ2-3, with D possibly being TRBD2 (6 bases). CDR1 and CDR2 from the germline V gene are MNHEY and SVGAGI. This CDR3 comprises 15 residues. V was clipped by 2 bases and J by 3 bases, with 12 bases between them. The CDR3 DNA reads TGTGCCAGCAGTTACGGGGGAGGAGGGACAGATACGCAGTATTTT. It translates to CASSYGGGGTDTQYF.

This chain connects TRBV5-4 to TRBJ2-2; D might be TRBD2 (6 bases). V was trimmed by 1 base and J by 0 bases, leaving 13 bases between them. CDR3 length: 17 amino acids. CDR1 SGHNT and CDR2 YYREEE come from the germline V gene (reference sequence). The CDR3 nucleotides are TGTGCCAGCAGCTTGTTGCCTGGCGGGACGAACACCGGGGAGCTGTTTTTT. Amino acids: CASSLLPGGTNTGELFF.

J is TRBJ1-5 and V is TRBV4-1, with 7 bases identical to TRBD1. V gave up 0 bases and J gave up 3 bases; unmatched junction bases: 8. Germline CDR1 is MGHRA and CDR2 is YSYEKL. CDR3 length: 17 amino acids. The CDR3 bases are TGCGCCAGCAGCCAAGATGGAGGGGGCCCCATCAATCAGCCCCAGCATTTT. It translates to CASSQDGGGPINQPQHF.

The V gene is TRBV11-2, the J gene TRBJ2-5, with a tentative D call TRBD1 (5 bases). The length of the CDR3 is 14 residues. Trimming pared 6 bases from V and 1 base from J, leaving 12 bases between. CDR1 SGHAT and CDR2 FQNNGV come from the germline V gene. CDR3 bases: TGTGCCAGCAGAGAAAGACAGACCCAAGAGACCCAGTACTTC. This sequence encodes CASRERQTQETQYF. Together with reference TRBV11-2 and TRBJ2-5, the CDR3 gives the full variable domain: EAGVAQSPRYKIIEKRQSVAFWCNPISGHATLYWYQQILGQGPKLLIQFQNNGVVDDSQLPKDRFSAERLKGVDSTLKIQPAKLEDSAVYLCASRERQTQETQYFGPGTRLLVL.

The V gene is TRBV5-4, the J gene TRBJ2-5, with D uncertain. The CDR3 is made up of 12 amino acids. The V gene's germline CDR1 is SGHNT and CDR2 YYREEE (reference sequence). Trimming removed 2 bases from V and 4 bases from J, with 6 bases in between. In DNA form, the CDR3 reads TGTGCCAGCAGCTTCTATAGAGAGACCCAGTACTTC. Its translation: CASSFYRETQYF. The full variable domain, with the rest looked up from reference TRBV5-4 and TRBJ2-5, is ETGVTQSPTHLIKTRGQQVTLRCSSQSGHNTVSWYQQALGQGPQFIFQYYREEENGRGNFPPRFSGLQFPNYSSELNVNALELDDSALYLCASSFYRETQYFGPGTRLLVL.

The rearrangement links TRBV7-6 to TRBJ2-6, with no clear D. The germline V gene has CDR1 SGHVS and CDR2 FNYEAQ. There are 16 residues in the CDR3. Trimming shortened V by 5 bases and J by 0 bases, and 11 bases separated the two germline ends. CDR3 sequence (DNA): TGTGCCAGCAGCCTAGGCGCGGTCTCTGGGGCCAACGTCCTGACTTTC. Amino acids: CASSLGAVSGANVLTF.

The rearrangement links TRBV7-9 to TRBJ1-2; possible D gene TRBD1, 6 bases. This CDR3 has 14 amino acids. Looked up from germline, CDR1 is SEHNR and CDR2 is FQNEAQ (reference sequence). The V end was cut by 5 bases, the J end by 2 bases, with 12 bases between. CDR3 bases: TGTGCCAGCAGCCCTGGACAGACAAACTATGGCTACACCTTC. Translated, it gives CASSPGQTNYGYTF.

The V and J genes are TRBV25-1 and TRBJ2-5; D call uncertain. Germline V gene data show CDR1 as MGHDK and CDR2 as SYGVNS. V was trimmed by 6 bases and J by 5 bases, leaving 10 bases between them. The CDR3 spans 12 residues. The CDR3 coding sequence is TGTGCCAGCAGGAAGGGATTGGAGACCCAGTACTTC. Translating it yields CASRKGLETQYF.

This clone occurred once. This sequence joins TRBV6-5 and TRBJ1-4; D is perhaps TRBD1 (6 bases). V was pared by 3 bases and J by 7 bases, with 15 bases between. The CDR3 covers 15 residues. The germline CDR1 and CDR2 sequences are MNHEY and SVGAGI. The CDR3 reads CASSYRGHFSEKLFF. CDR3 DNA: TGTGCCAGCAGTTATCGGGGACACTTCTCTGAAAAACTGTTTTTT.

The chain recombines TRBV7-9 with TRBJ1-1, with no clear D. Germline CDR1 is SEHNR and CDR2 is FQNEAQ (reference sequence). The CDR3 has 14 residues. The V and J ends lost 4 bases and 0 bases respectively, with 9 bases between them. The CDR3 reads CASSSVVLNTEAFF. The CDR3 bases are TGTGCCAGCAGCTCAGTGGTCCTGAACACTGAAGCTTTCTTT.

This chain uses TRBV28 with TRBJ1-1; a weak D match, TRBD1 (6 bases). V was shortened by 2 bases and J by 4 bases, with 14 bases between the two germline ends. The CDR3 runs 15 residues. CDR1 MDHEN and CDR2 SYDVKM come from the germline V gene. The CDR3 sequence: CASSLPRGGATEAFF. The CDR3 DNA follows: TGTGCCAGCAGTTTACCTAGGGGGGGGGCCACTGAAGCTTTCTTT.

This clone came up once. The chain employs TRBV30 and TRBJ1-1; D is perhaps TRBD1 (5 bases). V lost 5 bases, J lost 2 bases, and 12 bases lay in between. The CDR3 has 13 residues. CDR1 and CDR2 from the germline V gene are GTSNPN and SVGIG (reference sequence). The CDR3 DNA follows: TGTGCCTGGTCCGGGACCCCCAACACTGAAGCTTTCTTT. It is translated as CAWSGTPNTEAFF.

V is TRBV7-9 and J is TRBJ1-1, with D unresolved. The V gene's germline CDR1 is SEHNR and CDR2 FQNEAQ (reference sequence). The CDR3 has 12 residues. The V and J ends lost 3 bases and 8 bases respectively, with 10 bases between them. DNA for the CDR3: TGTGCCAGCAGCTTCGAACACTCAGAAGCTTTCTTT. Protein sequence: CASSFEHSEAFF.

The V call is TRBV7-8, the J call TRBJ1-1; 8 positions match TRBD1. V trimming: 0 bases; J trimming: 3 bases; junction bases outside the gene matches: 3. The CDR3 extends over 15 amino acids. The germline CDR1 and CDR2 sequences are SGHVS and FQNEAQ. The CDR3 DNA reads as TGTGCCAGCAGCTTAGCGACAGGGGTTGACACTGAAGCTTTCTTT. Amino acids: CASSLATGVDTEAFF.

The chain has TRBV6-5 and TRBJ2-1, with TRBD1 matching over 8 bases. There are 16 residues in the CDR3. The ends lost 2 bases at V and 7 bases at J; junction bases unmatched: 10. Per the germline V gene, CDR1 is MNHEY and CDR2 is SVGAGI. As DNA, the CDR3 is TGTGCCAGCAGTTACCGGTGGCAGGGGGCTCAAAATGAGCAGTTCTTC. It specifies CASSYRWQGAQNEQFF.

The chain joins TRBV4-1 to TRBJ2-7; TRBD1 aligns across 9 bases. The V gene end was trimmed by 1 base and the J gene end by 2 bases; junction bases not matched to a gene: 12. CDR1 is MGHRA, CDR2 YSYEKL, per germline. The CDR3 contains 18 residues. CDR3 DNA sequence: TGCGCCAGCAGCCAAGTCGCTAACGCACAGGGGGCCCCCTACGAGCAGTACTTC. Its translation is CASSQVANAQGAPYEQYF.

V usage is TRBV30 and J usage is TRBJ1-4; 7 bases match TRBD1. Germline V gene sequence: CDR1 GTSNPN, CDR2 SVGIG (reference sequence). The CDR3 loop spans 17 amino acids. V trimming: 1 base; J trimming: 5 bases; junction bases outside the gene matches: 13. This CDR3 reads CAWSDDEQGFRNEKLFF. CDR3 nucleotide sequence: TGTGCCTGGAGTGACGACGAACAGGGGTTTAGAAATGAAAAACTGTTTTTT.

The V and J genes are TRBV5-4 and TRBJ2-6, with TRBD2 matching 7 bases. Germline V gene sequence: CDR1 SGHNT, CDR2 YYREEE (reference sequence). There are 16 residues in the CDR3. Trimming cost V 0 bases and J 0 bases; bases outside gene matches: 0. The CDR3: CASSLGGGSGANVLTF. CDR3 bases: TGTGCCAGCAGCTTGGGGGGGGGCTCTGGGGCCAACGTCCTGACTTTC. Filled out from reference TRBV5-4 and TRBJ2-6, the complete variable domain reads ETGVTQSPTHLIKTRGQQVTLRCSSQSGHNTVSWYQQALGQGPQFIFQYYREEENGRGNFPPRFSGLQFPNYSSELNVNALELDDSALYLCASSLGGGSGANVLTFGAGSRLTVL.

This clone was found once. V is TRBV5-6 and J is TRBJ2-5, with D possibly TRBD1 on 5 matching bases. Trimming removed 6 bases at V and 1 base at J, with 16 bases between. Germline CDR1 and CDR2: SGHDT and YYEEEE. This CDR3 is 15 amino acids long. The CDR3 spells CASTLRTGIQETQYF. CDR3 coding DNA: TGTGCCAGCACCCTACGAACAGGTATCCAAGAGACCCAGTACTTC.

This clone has just one count. The rearrangement uses TRBV27 and TRBJ1-1, with 9 bases lining up with TRBD1. V lost 3 bases and J lost 2; bases outside the gene matches: 4. CDR1 and CDR2 from the germline V gene are MNHEY and SMNVEV (reference sequence). This CDR3 is 15 amino acids long. The CDR3 DNA reads as TGTGCCAGCAGTTTTGGGACAGGGCTAAACACTGAAGCTTTCTTT. Translation: CASSFGTGLNTEAFF.